Sequencing of this T cell receptor beta chain was carried out in a study of early T cells in non-severe SARS-CoV-2 infection. On the study more broadly: The study sequenced bulk RNA from unsorted whole blood, with chains unpaired.

Attachment of unique molecular identifiers was made to individual cDNA molecules. From the 5' RACE reads, TCRdb called clonotypes with MiXCR, one entry per CDR3 protein. This sample has some 98,000 distinct CDR3 sequences; approximately 16% occur once, and the top ten carry 1.3%. There are 14 residues in the CDR3. The germline V gene has CDR1 PRHDT and CDR2 FYEKMQ (reference sequence). Germline trimming cut 1 base from V and 7 bases from J; bases unmatched to any gene: 5. The material sequenced was whole blood. This sequence joins TRBV13 and TRBJ1-1, with 8 bases that match TRBD1. The origin of this receptor is an adult who was a healthcare worker with PCR-confirmed SARS-CoV-2 infection or an uninfected control (not recorded which). The CDR3, as DNA: TGTGCCAGCAGCTTAGCCGACAGGGGTCATGAAGCTTTCTTT. This translates into CASSLADRGHEAFF.